Below, 27 T cell receptor beta chains from the same sample are listed, as sequenced in a study of CD8 T cells in ankylosing spondylitis. TCRdb fed the 5' RACE reads into MiXCR, producing one record per CDR3 protein. The profile shows 150,000 to 250,000 distinct CDR3 sequences, more than 10% of them singletons. Specimen: blood, either unsorted or a sorted T cell fraction (not recorded which). Receptors were obtained from a male donor with ankylosing spondylitis or in good health (not recorded which).

In this sample, this clonotype turned up a few times. The chain carries TRBV30 and TRBJ2-7; weak D call: TRBD1 (5 bases). The germline CDR1 and CDR2 sequences are GTSNPN and SVGIG (reference sequence). Trimming cost V 1 base and J 5 bases, with 15 bases left between them. CDR3 size: 14 residues. CDR3 DNA: TGTGCCTGGAGTGAGGGGAATTCGGTTCACGAGCAGTACTTC. As protein: CAWSEGNSVHEQYF. The entire variable domain, with the rest obtained from reference TRBV30 and TRBJ2-7, is as follows: SQTIHQWPATLVQPVGSPLSLECTVEGTSNPNLYWYRQAAGRGLQLLFYSVGIGQISSEVPQNLSASRPQDRQFILSSKKLLLSDSGFYLCAWSEGNSVHEQYFGPGTRLTVT.

This clonotype was detected many times. This rearrangement joins TRBV29-1 to TRBJ1-6; 8 bases agree with TRBD1. The V and J ends lost 7 bases and 9 bases, in that order; junction bases with no gene match: 5. This CDR3 has 12 residues. Looked up from germline, CDR1 is SQVTM and CDR2 is ANQGSEA. The CDR3 here is CSAGQAGSPLHF. The CDR3 nucleotides read TGCAGCGCGGGACAGGCGGGTTCACCCCTCCACTTT.

CDR3 amino acids: CASRTGADTQYF. The CDR3 coding sequence is TGTGCCAGCAGAACGGGTGCAGATACGCAGTATTTT. V usage is TRBV6-1 and J usage is TRBJ2-3; D call uncertain. This CDR3 has 12 amino acids. Trimming pared 6 bases from V and 4 bases from J, leaving 8 bases between. Germline-derived CDR1 and CDR2 are MNHNS and SASEGT.

The rearrangement joins TRBV24-1 to TRBJ1-2; 10 bases are shared with TRBD1. V lost 4 bases, J lost 5 bases, and 3 bases stayed unmatched. There are 14 residues in the CDR3. Looked up from germline, CDR1 is KGHDR and CDR2 is SFDVKD. CDR3 DNA: TGTGCCACCAGTGACACGGACAGGGGGTATGGCTACACCTTC. It codes for CATSDTDRGYGYTF.

This clonotype occurred a few times. The chain uses TRBV6-1 and TRBJ1-1, with D perhaps matching TRBD1 (6 bases). This CDR3 region has 12 residues. Germline V CDR1 and CDR2: MNHNS, SASEGT. Trimming left V 11 bases short and J 10 bases short, with 20 bases between. The CDR3 protein is CAAQWGARGAFF. The CDR3 DNA is TGTGCCGCTCAATGGGGGGCCCGGGGAGCTTTCTTT.

The chain combines TRBV5-1 with TRBJ2-7; TRBD2 matches 7 bases. There are 15 residues in the CDR3. Trimming cost V 5 bases and J 1 base; bases outside gene matches: 9. Germline CDR1 reads SGHRS; CDR2 reads YFSETQ. For the CDR3, the DNA is TGCGCCAGCAGTCCGGGACCTAGCGGATCCTACGAGCAGTACTTC. Residues: CASSPGPSGSYEQYF.

The chain combines TRBV28 with TRBJ2-5, with D perhaps matching TRBD1 (6 bases). Per germline, CDR1 MDHEN and CDR2 SYDVKM. The germline V and J ends were trimmed by 6 bases and 6 bases, with 17 bases remaining between them. This CDR3 has 14 amino acids. This chain's CDR3 is CASSHGQIGKTQYF. The CDR3 coding sequence is TGTGCCAGCAGCCATGGACAGATTGGGAAGACCCAGTACTTC.

This clonotype was found many times. Its ends do not fully match the called genes, so a read error is possible. The rearrangement joins TRBV5-1 to TRBJ2-6, with D hard to call. Germline-derived CDR1 and CDR2 are SGHRS and YFSETQ. This CDR3 has 15 amino acids. The chain's CDR3 is CASSLGGSGANVLTF. The CDR3 DNA sequence: TGTGCCAGCAGTTTAGGTGGCTCTGGGGCCAACGTCCTGACTTTC.

This clonotype was recorded a few times. This chain uses TRBV3-1 with TRBJ2-5, with D tentatively TRBD2 (8 bases). The ends were cut back, 4 bases at V and 0 bases at J, with 27 bases in the middle. Germline V gene data show CDR1 as LGHDT and CDR2 as YNNKEL (reference sequence). The CDR3 length is 20 residues. The CDR3: CASSPPGAAGDSAYQETQYF. The DNA of the CDR3 is TGTGCCAGCAGCCCGCCGGGGGCAGCGGGGGACAGCGCCTACCAAGAGACCCAGTACTTC.

This clonotype was picked up a small number of times. The chain joins TRBV20-1 to TRBJ2-1; 8 bases align to TRBD2. This CDR3 comprises 15 residues. The V segment lost 4 bases and the J segment 9 bases; nucleotides outside the gene matches: 14. Germline CDR1 and CDR2: DFQATT and SNEGSKA (reference sequence). The CDR3 nucleotides are TGCAGTGCTACACCGTATTATGCGGGAGGAGCTGAGCAGTTCTTC. This sequence encodes CSATPYYAGGAEQFF.

This clonotype came up many times. The rearrangement links TRBV10-2 to TRBJ2-7; perhaps TRBD1 as D (5 bases). V gave up 8 bases and J gave up 4 bases, with 12 bases separating them. Germline V CDR1 and CDR2: WSHSY, SAAADI. The CDR3 loop spans 12 amino acids. CDR3 in amino acids: CASGDSLYEQYF. DNA of the CDR3: TGCGCCAGCGGAGACAGTCTATACGAGCAGTACTTC.

This clonotype showed up just a few times. The gene calls are TRBV14 and TRBJ2-7; D unclear. The CDR3 sequence is 13 residues long. V gave up 4 bases and J gave up 1 base, with 8 bases separating them. Germline V gene data show CDR1 as SGHDN and CDR2 as FVKESK. CDR3 sequence reads: CASSPPSSYEQYF. The CDR3 DNA reads as TGTGCCAGCAGCCCCCCTTCATCCTACGAGCAGTACTTC. The whole variable domain, remainder taken from reference TRBV14 and TRBJ2-7, is EAGVTQFPSHSVIEKGQTVTLRCDPISGHDNLYWYRRVMGKEIKFLLHFVKESKQDESGMPNNRFLAERTGGTYSTLKVQPAELEDSGVYFCASSPPSSYEQYFGPGTRLTVT.

This clonotype has only a few counts. The chain carries TRBV20-1 and TRBJ2-3; TRBD1 might be the D (5 bases). This CDR3 contains 16 residues. Trimming took off 1 base at V and 8 bases at J, with 22 bases between the two ends. The germline CDR1 and CDR2 sequences are DFQATT and SNEGSKA (reference sequence). The CDR3 is CSARGGTGAMAGTQYF. The CDR3 coding sequence is TGCAGTGCTAGAGGGGGAACAGGTGCAATGGCCGGTACGCAGTATTTT.

This clonotype came up a few times. This sequence joins TRBV27 and TRBJ2-7; maybe TRBD2 (6 bases). The V gene lost 8 bases and the J gene lost 4 bases, with 18 bases spanning the gap. The V gene's germline CDR1 is MNHEY and CDR2 SMNVEV (reference sequence). The CDR3 loop spans 14 amino acids. The CDR3 region has the DNA TGTGCCAGCGGGTCGGGGGACGGACTTTACGAGCAGTACTTC. Its protein product is CASGSGDGLYEQYF.

This clonotype was recorded a few times. The V call is TRBV27, the J call TRBJ2-1; D gene unclear. The V gene's germline CDR1 is MNHEY and CDR2 SMNVEV (reference sequence). The CDR3 is made up of 12 amino acids. V lost 4 bases to trimming and J lost 9 bases, with 10 bases between them. The DNA for the CDR3 is TGTGCCAGCAGTTCCAGGCGAGGTGAGCAGTTCTTC. Amino acid sequence: CASSSRRGEQFF.

This clonotype turned up a few times. The chain combines TRBV3-1 with TRBJ2-1; the match to TRBD2 covers 11 bases. This CDR3 has 16 residues. V lost 0 bases and J lost 2; bases outside the gene matches: 0. Germline assignment: CDR1 LGHDT and CDR2 YNNKEL (reference sequence). CDR3 in amino acids: CASSQEGLAAYNEQFF. CDR3 nucleotide sequence: TGTGCCAGCAGCCAAGAGGGACTAGCGGCCTACAATGAGCAGTTCTTC.

The V gene is TRBV12-3 or TRBV12-4, the J gene TRBJ2-1; D is uncertain. The CDR3 sequence is 15 residues long. The V gene lost 0 bases and the J gene lost 3 bases, with 9 bases spanning the gap. The CDR3: CASSLAPGDYNEQFF. In DNA form, the CDR3 reads TGTGCCAGCAGTTTAGCGCCTGGGGACTACAATGAGCAGTTCTTC.

The chain's CDR3 is CASSYSGQAYGYTF. Written as DNA, the CDR3 is TGTGCCAGCAGTTACTCCGGACAGGCCTATGGCTACACCTTC. This chain links TRBV6-5 with TRBJ1-2; 7 bases fit TRBD1. Looked up from germline, CDR1 is MNHEY and CDR2 is SVGAGI. CDR3 length equals 14 residues. The ends lost 0 bases at V and 4 bases at J; junction bases unmatched: 2.

The gene calls are TRBV3-1 and TRBJ1-3; maybe TRBD1 (5 bases). Trimming pared 0 bases from V and 2 bases from J, leaving 11 bases between. The CDR3 loop spans 16 amino acids. The germline V gene encodes CDR1 LGHDT and CDR2 YNNKEL (reference sequence). The CDR3 region is CASSQDWGMAGNTIYF. Written as DNA, the CDR3 is TGTGCCAGCAGCCAAGATTGGGGGATGGCTGGAAACACCATATATTTT.

This clonotype was seen at least ten times. The chain combines TRBV7-9 with TRBJ2-7; D uncertain. The CDR3 is made up of 13 amino acids. Germline-derived CDR1 and CDR2 are SEHNR and FQNEAQ (reference sequence). V lost 1 base and J 4 bases, leaving 8 bases between the germline ends. The CDR3 DNA sequence: TGTGCCAGCAGCTTAGAGGCCCTATACGAGCAGTACTTC. This encodes CASSLEALYEQYF.

A few counts support this clonotype. The CDR3 loop is CSVHGLASQGSYNEQFF. CDR3 sequence (DNA): TGCAGCGTTCACGGACTAGCGAGCCAAGGCTCCTACAATGAGCAGTTCTTC. The rearrangement joins TRBV29-1 to TRBJ2-1; 9 positions match TRBD2. Trimming removed 5 bases from V and 0 bases from J; junction bases left unmatched: 11. This CDR3 spans 17 amino acids. The germline gives CDR1 SQVTM, CDR2 ANQGSEA.

This clonotype was detected only once. The rearrangement links TRBV6-5 to TRBJ2-7, with 8 bases matching TRBD2. V shed 0 bases, J shed 6 bases, and the junction held 10 bases outside the gene matches. The CDR3 has 16 amino acids. Germline loops: CDR1 MNHEY, CDR2 SVGAGI. For the CDR3, the DNA is TGTGCCAGCAGTTACTCGATGAGCGGGAGTTCGGGCGAGCAGTACTTC. Translated, it gives CASSYSMSGSSGEQYF.

The chain recombines TRBV9 with TRBJ2-1, with 14 positions matching TRBD2. The CDR3 has 14 amino acids. Trimming removed 4 bases from V and 12 bases from J; junction bases left unmatched: 6. The V gene's germline CDR1 is SGDLS and CDR2 YYNGEE. The chain's CDR3 is CASSPGTSGRWQFF. The DNA for the CDR3 is TGTGCCAGCAGCCCGGGGACTAGCGGGAGATGGCAGTTCTTC.

This clonotype was counted only a few times. V usage is TRBV13 and J usage is TRBJ2-2; D may be TRBD2 (6 bases). Looked up from germline, CDR1 is PRHDT and CDR2 is FYEKMQ (reference sequence). Deletions cut 5 bases from V and 11 bases from J, with 18 bases between. The CDR3 is made up of 14 amino acids. Here the CDR3 reads CASSHRGGGKELFF. CDR3 sequence (DNA): TGTGCCAGCAGCCACCGTGGGGGAGGAAAAGAGCTGTTTTTT.

There are a few counts of this clonotype. The chain joins TRBV7-2 to TRBJ2-2; either TRBD1 or TRBD2 may supply D (5 bases each). Germline CDR1 and CDR2: SGHTA and FQGNSA. Trimming pared 6 bases from V and 9 bases from J, leaving 14 bases between. The CDR3 spans 13 residues. DNA of the CDR3: TGTGCCAGCAGGTCCGGGGACCTAAGGGAGCTGTTTTTT. Its protein is CASRSGDLRELFF.

This chain uses TRBV27 with TRBJ2-7; D not certain. In germline, CDR1 is MNHEY, CDR2 SMNVEV (reference sequence). V was cut by 3 bases and J by 6 bases, with 9 bases left in between. The CDR3 has 12 amino acids. The CDR3 is CASSFLGGEQYF. The CDR3 nucleotides are TGTGCCAGCAGTTTTTTAGGCGGCGAGCAGTACTTC.

This clonotype was recorded a few times. This sequence joins TRBV25-1 and TRBJ2-1; TRBD2 agrees at 12 bases. CDR1 is MGHDK, CDR2 SYGVNS, per germline. With V trimmed by 3 bases and J by 9 bases, 12 bases remained unmatched. The CDR3 sequence is 17 residues long. CDR3 region: CASSDPRLAGVGSEQFF. CDR3 DNA: TGTGCCAGCAGTGACCCCCGACTAGCGGGAGTGGGTAGTGAGCAGTTCTTC.